These 27 T cell receptor beta chains were all obtained from the same sample, sequenced in a study of OX40 agonist ivuxolimab in advanced cancers. Sequenced by immunoSEQ multiplex PCR; TCRdb stores in-frame clones only, minus some. The repertoire consists of fewer than 75,000 clones, with 87% occurring once and the leading ten covering over 2.5%. This material consisted of CD4+ or CD8+ T cells sorted from blood, taken in a trial of the OX40 agonist ivuxolimab. The receptors come from an adult with an advanced solid tumor such as melanoma, head and neck, liver or kidney cancer.

The CDR3, as DNA: TGTGCCATCAGTGAGTTCGCTAATAACAATGAGCAGTTCTTC. As protein: CAISEFANNNEQFF. The chain is built from TRBV10-3 and TRBJ2-1, with D unresolved. Germline assignment: CDR1 ENHRY and CDR2 SYGVKD. The V end was cut by 1 base, the J end by 5 bases, with 9 bases between. The CDR3 sequence is 14 residues long.

The chain is built from TRBV30 and TRBJ1-2; D remains unclear. Trimming removed 0 bases at V and 5 bases at J, with 4 bases between. This CDR3 spans 11 amino acids. From germline, CDR1 is GTSNPN and CDR2 SVGIG (reference sequence). DNA for the CDR3: TGTGCCTGGAGTGTATCTTATGGCTACACCTTC. It codes for CAWSVSYGYTF.

The chain has TRBV6-1 and TRBJ1-1; D is undetermined. V was clipped by 6 bases and J by 3 bases, with 8 bases between them. CDR3 size: 12 residues. Germline values: CDR1 MNHNS, CDR2 SASEGT. The CDR3 sequence is CASREMYTEAFF. The DNA for the CDR3 is TGTGCCAGCAGGGAGATGTACACTGAAGCTTTCTTT.

This clone showed up just a few times. The V gene is TRBV4-1, the J gene TRBJ1-1; D unresolved. Germline V gene lookup returns CDR1 MGHRA and CDR2 YSYEKL. The CDR3 extends over 15 amino acids. The V gene lost 0 bases and the J gene lost 3 bases, with 11 bases spanning the gap. The CDR3 DNA reads as TGCGCCAGCAGCCAAGATCGGCAGGACCACACTGAAGCTTTCTTT. This encodes CASSQDRQDHTEAFF.

The chain joins TRBV11-1 to TRBJ2-2; D remains unclear. This CDR3 spans 15 amino acids. In germline, CDR1 is SGHAT, CDR2 FQDESV (reference sequence). V was shortened by 1 base and J by 4 bases, with 10 bases between the two germline ends. The DNA of the CDR3 is TGTGCCAGCAGCTTAGTCTCAGGAGCCACCGGGGAGCTGTTTTTT. Its translation is CASSLVSGATGELFF.

The chain joins TRBV6-1 to TRBJ1-5; the D gene is possibly TRBD1 (6 bases). The CDR3 has 12 amino acids. Germline V CDR1 and CDR2: MNHNS, SASEGT. Trimming pared 6 bases from V and 4 bases from J, leaving 7 bases between. The CDR3 DNA reads TGTGCCAGCAGCAGGGGTAATCAGCCCCAGCATTTT. The encoded protein is CASSRGNQPQHF.

This clone has only one observation. This chain links TRBV6-1 with TRBJ2-1; TRBD2 matches 12 bases. With V trimmed by 7 bases and J by 4 bases, 5 bases remained unmatched. This CDR3 is built from 15 residues. Germline CDR1 and CDR2: MNHNS and SASEGT. CDR3: CASNQLAGGYNEQFF. DNA of the CDR3: TGTGCCAGCAACCAACTAGCGGGAGGTTACAATGAGCAGTTCTTC.

V is TRBV5-5 and J is TRBJ2-2, with D possibly matching TRBD1 (5 bases). The CDR3 has 15 amino acids. Germline V gene sequence: CDR1 SGHKS, CDR2 YYEKEE (reference sequence). Between the trimmed V and J ends, which lost 4 bases and 5 bases, there was a span of 15 bases. In DNA, the CDR3 is TGTGCCAGCAGCATTCGCCAGGGTGAGACCGGGGAGCTGTTTTTT. Amino acids: CASSIRQGETGELFF.

This rearrangement joins TRBV2 to TRBJ1-2; D is unresolved. The germline V gene encodes CDR1 SNHLY and CDR2 FYNNEI. The V gene lost 8 bases and the J gene lost 8 bases, with 15 bases spanning the gap. The CDR3 covers 12 residues. In nucleotides, the CDR3 is TGTGCCAGCGGTACGAGGAAGGAAGGCTACACCTTC. Protein product: CASGTRKEGYTF.

The V gene is TRBV14, the J gene TRBJ2-7; no firm D call. V dropped 4 bases and J dropped 0 bases, with 16 bases sitting between them. The CDR3 covers 16 residues. Germline loops: CDR1 SGHDN, CDR2 FVKESK. CDR3 sequence: CASSPRSWASSYEQYF. CDR3 in DNA: TGTGCCAGCAGCCCTCGGTCCTGGGCAAGCTCCTACGAGCAGTACTTC.

The CDR3 sequence: CASKAGTAQYNEQFF. The CDR3 region has the DNA TGTGCCAGCAAGGCGGGGACAGCGCAATACAATGAGCAGTTCTTC. The genes are TRBV6-1 and TRBJ2-1; tentative D call: TRBD1 (7 bases). From germline, CDR1 is MNHNS and CDR2 SASEGT. V lost 7 bases and J lost 4, with 17 bases in between. CDR3 length: 15 amino acids.

CDR3 amino acids: CASSFPPTDTQYF. In DNA form, the CDR3 reads TGTGCCAGCAGCTTTCCCCCGACAGATACGCAGTATTTT. The chain joins TRBV7-9 to TRBJ2-3; the D is unclear. Germline loops: CDR1 SEHNR, CDR2 FQNEAQ (reference sequence). This CDR3 has 13 amino acids. The V and J ends lost 3 bases and 3 bases respectively, with 7 bases between them. Complete variable domain (other parts from reference TRBV7-9 and TRBJ2-3): DTGVSQNPRHKITKRGQNVTFRCDPISEHNRLYWYRQTLGQGPEFLTYFQNEAQLEKSRLLSDRFSAERPKGSFSTLEIQRTEQGDSAMYLCASSFPPTDTQYFGPGTRLTVL.

The chain recombines TRBV7-9 with TRBJ2-3; D uncertain. Germline V gives CDR1 SEHNR, CDR2 FQNEAQ (reference sequence). Trimming shortened V by 3 bases and J by 4 bases, and 11 bases separated the two germline ends. There are 14 residues in the CDR3. CDR3 nucleotides: TGTGCCAGCAGCTTCCCCGGATCCCCAGATACGCAGTATTTT. Its protein is CASSFPGSPDTQYF.

The chain recombines TRBV29-1 with TRBJ2-5; D may be TRBD1 or TRBD2 (5 bases each). The CDR3 totals 12 residues. The ends were cut back, 6 bases at V and 3 bases at J, with 11 bases in the middle. The germline CDR1 and CDR2 sequences are SQVTM and ANQGSEA. The CDR3: CSVSLGEETQYF. CDR3 nucleotide sequence: TGCAGCGTGTCGCTGGGGGAAGAGACCCAGTACTTC. The full variable domain, rest sourced from reference TRBV29-1 and TRBJ2-5, is SAVISQKPSRDICQRGTSLTIQCQVDSQVTMMFWYRQQPGQSLTLIATANQGSEATYESGFVIDKFPISRPNLTFSTLTVSNMSPEDSSIYLCSVSLGEETQYFGPGTRLLVL.

This clone was seen only once. The chain employs TRBV30 and TRBJ1-6; 8 bases match TRBD1. The CDR3 is 14 amino acids. J gave up 8 bases and V 0 bases, and 3 bases lay outside the gene matches. Germline V gives CDR1 GTSNPN, CDR2 SVGIG (reference sequence). CDR3 in amino acids: CAWSVLQGDSPLHF. The CDR3 coding sequence is TGTGCCTGGAGTGTCCTACAGGGGGATTCACCCCTCCACTTT.

This clone was counted only a few times. The J gene is TRBJ1-3, the V gene TRBV15; maybe TRBD1 (6 bases). CDR3 length equals 16 residues. Germline V CDR1 and CDR2: LNHNV, YYDKDF (reference sequence). Deletions cut 5 bases from V and 4 bases from J, with 18 bases between. This CDR3 is CATSPGWGAGGNTIYF. The DNA of the CDR3 is TGTGCCACCAGCCCAGGTTGGGGGGCTGGCGGAAACACCATATATTTT. Full variable domain (rest looked up from reference TRBV15 and TRBJ1-3): DAMVIQNPRYQVTQFGKPVTLSCSQTLNHNVMYWYQQKSSQAPKLLFHYYDKDFNNEADTPDNFQSRRPNTSFCFLDIRSPGLGDTAMYLCATSPGWGAGGNTIYFGEGSWLTVV.

The J gene is TRBJ1-5, the V gene TRBV4-2, with 9 nucleotides matching TRBD1. V was pared by 0 bases and J by 4 bases, with 7 bases of the junction left unmatched. The germline gives CDR1 LGHNA, CDR2 YNFKEQ. The CDR3 sequence is 17 residues long. In DNA form, the CDR3 reads TGTGCCAGCAGCCAAGAACAGGGGGCCCAAGGTAATCAGCCCCAGCATTTT. It yields the protein CASSQEQGAQGNQPQHF.

The CDR3 DNA is TGTGCCAGCAGCCTTGGGACAGGGATCATCGGGGAGCTGTTTTTT. It is translated as CASSLGTGIIGELFF. This chain connects TRBV11-2 to TRBJ2-2; 9 positions agree with TRBD1. Germline loops: CDR1 SGHAT, CDR2 FQNNGV. V trimming: 5 bases; J trimming: 7 bases; junction bases outside the gene matches: 8. The CDR3 extends over 15 amino acids.

Concerning this clone itself: Compared with germline, one end of the junction differs, possibly owing to a read error. The chain couples TRBV7-7 to TRBJ2-1; D assignment may be TRBD1 or TRBD2 (5 bases each). The V gene's germline CDR1 is SSHAT and CDR2 FNYEAQ (reference sequence). This CDR3 is built from 14 residues. As DNA, the CDR3 is TGTGCTAGCAGCCCCGGGGCCGGTGTGAATGAGCAGTTCTTC. This codes for CASSPGAGVNEQFF.

The J gene is TRBJ1-2, the V gene TRBV5-5, with D unresolved. This CDR3 region has 13 residues. V was clipped by 4 bases and J by 5 bases, with 12 bases between them. Germline lookup yields CDR1 SGHKS and CDR2 YYEKEE (reference sequence). The CDR3 bases are TGTGCCAGCAGCCCGGACGGCCAATATGGCTACACCTTC. It codes for CASSPDGQYGYTF.

The chain links TRBV19 to TRBJ1-5, with D possibly matching TRBD1 (5 bases). The ends were cut back, 1 base at V and 2 bases at J, with 12 bases in the middle. Germline V gene data show CDR1 as LNHDA and CDR2 as SQIVND (reference sequence). The CDR3 runs 16 residues. CDR3 sequence (DNA): TGTGCCAGTAGTATAGCCCCGGGGGGGGGCAATCAGCCCCAGCATTTT. Translating it yields CASSIAPGGGNQPQHF. Full variable domain (remainder filled in from reference TRBV19 and TRBJ1-5): DGGITQSPKYLFRKEGQNVTLSCEQNLNHDAMYWYRQDPGQGLRLIYYSQIVNDFQKGDIAEGYSVSREKKESFPLTVTSAQKNPTAFYLCASSIAPGGGNQPQHFGDGTRLSIL.

The chain couples TRBV18 to TRBJ2-1, with D perhaps TRBD2 (5 bases). Trimming cost V 2 bases and J 5 bases, with 7 bases left between them. Germline lookup yields CDR1 KGHSH and CDR2 LQKENI. The CDR3 length is 13 residues. The CDR3 region has the DNA TGTGCCAGCTCACCAAACGGGGACAATGAGCAGTTCTTC. It codes for CASSPNGDNEQFF.

The J gene is TRBJ2-5, the V gene TRBV29-1, with 8 bases aligning to TRBD1. Looked up from germline, CDR1 is SQVTM and CDR2 is ANQGSEA. The V gene end was trimmed by 8 bases and the J gene end by 5 bases; junction bases not matched to a gene: 4. The CDR3 totals 11 residues. The CDR3 sequence is CSTRQGETQYF. In DNA form, the CDR3 reads TGCAGCACTCGACAGGGGGAGACCCAGTACTTC.

The chain is built from TRBV30 and TRBJ1-4; TRBD1 agrees at 7 bases. Germline V lookup: CDR1 GTSNPN, CDR2 SVGIG (reference sequence). The CDR3 has 14 amino acids. CDR3 protein: CATRRGLGGEKLFF. The CDR3 DNA sequence: TGTGCGACGAGAAGGGGGCTGGGTGGTGAAAAACTGTTTTTT.

This chain connects TRBV11-2 to TRBJ1-2; TRBD1 aligns across 8 bases. CDR1 SGHAT and CDR2 FQNNGV come from the germline V gene. V shed 1 base, J shed 8 bases, and the junction held 15 bases outside the gene matches. The CDR3 consists of 17 residues. The CDR3 bases are TGTGCCAGCAGCTTAGCTCATGGTGGCAGGGGGCTGGGGGGCTACACCTTC. Translating it yields CASSLAHGGRGLGGYTF. Using reference TRBV11-2 and TRBJ1-2 for the parts outside the CDR3, the full variable domain is EAGVAQSPRYKIIEKRQSVAFWCNPISGHATLYWYQQILGQGPKLLIQFQNNGVVDDSQLPKDRFSAERLKGVDSTLKIQPAKLEDSAVYLCASSLAHGGRGLGGYTFGSGTRLTVV.

CDR3 sequence reads: CASSQDRVAGGLGNTGELFF. The DNA for the CDR3 is TGTGCCAGCAGCCAAGATCGGGTAGCGGGAGGGTTAGGGAACACCGGGGAGCTGTTTTTT. The V and J genes are TRBV4-2 and TRBJ2-2; 11 bases are shared with TRBD2. CDR1 is LGHNA, CDR2 YNFKEQ, per germline. The CDR3 contains 20 residues. The ends lost 0 bases at V and 1 base at J; junction bases unmatched: 10.

The genes are TRBV5-4 and TRBJ2-3, with D possibly being TRBD1 (6 bases). CDR1 is SGHNT and CDR2 is YYREEE in the germline V gene (reference sequence). The V end was cut by 4 bases, the J end by 6 bases, with 21 bases between. The CDR3 runs to 16 residues. The CDR3: CASSPGGGKTLDTQYF. CDR3 nucleotide sequence: TGTGCCAGCAGCCCCGGTGGGGGCAAAACCCTCGATACGCAGTATTTT.